These 18 T cell receptor beta chains were sequenced from one sample in a study of blood T cell repertoires in COVID-19 (dated by TCRdb to 2019 to 2021). Receptor libraries were prepared by the immunoSEQ multiplex PCR assay. Held by TCRdb, this immuneACCESS table contains in-frame sequences only and omits some clones. Under half of the omission traces to an unresolved V gene where checked; the cause of the rest is unknown. The sample table contains about 200,000 clones; only one count was recorded for roughly 87% of them. 1.5% to 2% of the sample is taken by the ten largest. The sample comprised peripheral blood. The source is a man in his forties with active or convalescent COVID-19.

The rearrangement links TRBV6-4 to TRBJ1-2, with D hard to call. Germline assignment: CDR1 MRHNA and CDR2 SNTAGT. This CDR3 spans 15 amino acids. V lost 4 bases and J lost 2, with 14 bases in between. CDR3 protein: CASSVEPWANYGYTF. The CDR3 DNA sequence: TGTGCCAGCAGTGTAGAACCGTGGGCCAACTATGGCTACACCTTC.

The chain is built from TRBV19 and TRBJ2-5; D is perhaps TRBD1 (5 bases). Germline loops: CDR1 LNHDA, CDR2 SQIVND (reference sequence). This CDR3 contains 13 residues. V dropped 5 bases and J dropped 2 bases, with 9 bases sitting between them. This CDR3 reads CASSGAAQETQYF. DNA for the CDR3: TGTGCCAGTAGTGGGGCAGCACAAGAGACCCAGTACTTC. Together with reference TRBV19 and TRBJ2-5, the CDR3 gives the full variable domain: DGGITQSPKYLFRKEGQNVTLSCEQNLNHDAMYWYRQDPGQGLRLIYYSQIVNDFQKGDIAEGYSVSREKKESFPLTVTSAQKNPTAFYLCASSGAAQETQYFGPGTRLLVL.

The chain uses TRBV9 and TRBJ2-7, with TRBD2 matching 9 bases. CDR3 size: 15 residues. V shed 0 bases, J shed 3 bases, and the junction held 4 bases outside the gene matches. Germline V gene sequence: CDR1 SGDLS, CDR2 YYNGEE. DNA for the CDR3: TGTGCCAGCAGCGTAGGAAGTAGCGGGAGCTACGAGCAGTACTTC. It encodes CASSVGSSGSYEQYF.

This clone turned up a few times. The chain couples TRBV29-1 to TRBJ1-1; the match to TRBD1 covers 7 bases. After removal of 4 bases from V and 4 bases from J, the junction contained 9 bases not matched to a gene. Germline V lookup: CDR1 SQVTM, CDR2 ANQGSEA. CDR3 length: 14 residues. CDR3 sequence (DNA): TGCAGCGTTGGGACAGGAGCACGAGGCACTGAAGCTTTCTTT. Its translation: CSVGTGARGTEAFF.

V gene TRBV19 combines with J gene TRBJ1-4; maybe TRBD1 (5 bases). The CDR3 is 16 amino acids. CDR1 is LNHDA and CDR2 is SQIVND in the germline V gene (reference sequence). Trimming stripped 4 bases from V and 0 bases from J, with 12 bases between. The CDR3 bases are TGTGCCAGTAGTAGAGATCAGGGTGCAACTAATGAAAAACTGTTTTTT. It yields the protein CASSRDQGATNEKLFF.

V is TRBV5-1 and J is TRBJ2-1; D perhaps matches TRBD2 (6 bases). Per germline, CDR1 SGHRS and CDR2 YFSETQ. Trimming removed 4 bases at V and 2 bases at J, with 13 bases between. CDR3 size: 15 residues. CDR3 region: CASSLWEDAYNEQFF. The CDR3 DNA is TGCGCCAGCAGCCTTTGGGAGGACGCCTACAATGAGCAGTTCTTC.

This chain links TRBV2 with TRBJ2-6; D is perhaps TRBD2 (6 bases). Trimming left V 4 bases short and J 4 bases short, with 23 bases between. This CDR3 has 19 amino acids. Germline CDR1 reads SNHLY; CDR2 reads FYNNEI. The chain's CDR3 is CASSVVRGLPFIGANVLTF. CDR3 DNA: TGTGCCAGCAGTGTAGTTAGGGGACTTCCCTTCATAGGGGCCAACGTCCTGACTTTC.

The V call is TRBV15, the J call TRBJ2-7; a weak D match, TRBD2 (5 bases). The germline CDR1 and CDR2 sequences are LNHNV and YYDKDF (reference sequence). The CDR3 loop spans 15 amino acids. The V gene lost 2 bases and the J gene lost 6 bases, with 17 bases spanning the gap. The CDR3 here is CATSRRSGVISEQYF. CDR3 coding DNA: TGTGCCACCAGCAGAAGATCCGGGGTTATTTCCGAGCAGTACTTC.

The chain combines TRBV2 with TRBJ2-1; 9 bases map to TRBD1. Germline V gene sequence: CDR1 SNHLY, CDR2 FYNNEI. The J segment lost 7 bases and the V segment lost 7 bases, leaving 11 bases of the junction unmatched. The CDR3 consists of 15 residues. The CDR3 DNA reads as TGTGCCAGCAAGGGGAGGTCGACAGGGGGAAATGAGCAGTTCTTC. Translating gives CASKGRSTGGNEQFF.

CDR3 bases: TGTGCCAGCAGCACGACAGGGTATAATGGCTACACCTTC. Its translation is CASSTTGYNGYTF. The V call is TRBV5-4, the J call TRBJ1-2; 7 nucleotides line up with TRBD1. The length of the CDR3 is 13 residues. Germline trimming cut 4 bases from V and 6 bases from J; bases unmatched to any gene: 6. Germline V gene sequence: CDR1 SGHNT, CDR2 YYREEE (reference sequence). Based on the CDR3 plus reference TRBV5-4 and TRBJ1-2, the full variable domain is ETGVTQSPTHLIKTRGQQVTLRCSSQSGHNTVSWYQQALGQGPQFIFQYYREEENGRGNFPPRFSGLQFPNYSSELNVNALELDDSALYLCASSTTGYNGYTFGSGTRLTVV.

The chain uses TRBV10-2 and TRBJ1-2; D may be TRBD1 (5 bases). CDR1 is WSHSY, CDR2 SAAADI, per germline. This CDR3 is 12 amino acids long. V lost 10 bases, J lost 8 bases, and 17 bases lay in between. CDR3 sequence reads: CATSWEGQGYTF. The CDR3 DNA follows: TGCGCCACCTCGTGGGAGGGGCAGGGCTACACCTTC.

The genes are TRBV6-1 and TRBJ1-2; a possible D gene is TRBD1 (5 bases). Germline loops: CDR1 MNHNS, CDR2 SASEGT. Trimming left V 2 bases short and J 8 bases short, with 18 bases between. This CDR3 spans 15 amino acids. CDR3 bases: TGTGCCAGCAGTGAAAAGGGACTACTCAAGGGAGGCTACACCTTC. Protein product: CASSEKGLLKGGYTF.

J is TRBJ1-4 and V is TRBV24-1, with a tentative D call TRBD1 (5 bases). The CDR3 length is 16 residues. CDR1 is KGHDR, CDR2 SFDVKD, per germline. Trimming shortened V by 4 bases and J by 2 bases, and 13 bases separated the two germline ends. The CDR3 nucleotides read TGTGCCACCAGTGACTCAAGCGGGGGGACTAATGAAAAACTGTTTTTT. It translates to CATSDSSGGTNEKLFF.

This clone was counted between two and nine times. This sequence joins TRBV12-5 and TRBJ1-5; weak D call: TRBD1 (5 bases). Germline-derived CDR1 and CDR2 are LGHNT and FRNRAP. Trimming pared 5 bases from V and 1 base from J, leaving 9 bases between. CDR3 length: 14 residues. CDR3 region: CASGGAWSNQPQHF. DNA of the CDR3: TGTGCTAGTGGTGGGGCTTGGAGCAATCAGCCCCAGCATTTT.

This chain connects TRBV29-1 to TRBJ2-7; D unclear. The CDR3 is 14 amino acids. With 0 bases removed from V and 5 bases from J, the gap between germline ends came to 14 bases. Germline assignment: CDR1 SQVTM and CDR2 ANQGSEA. The CDR3 sequence: CSVEDRWAFDEQYF. CDR3 nucleotide sequence: TGCAGCGTTGAAGATCGATGGGCATTCGACGAGCAGTACTTC.

This chain uses TRBV28 with TRBJ2-4, with a tentative D call TRBD2 (5 bases). V gave up 4 bases and J gave up 9 bases, with 19 bases separating them. CDR1 and CDR2 (germline): MDHEN, SYDVKM. The CDR3 totals 15 residues. The CDR3 region has the DNA TGTGCCAGCAGTTCCGTCGGGGTAGAGCTATCCATTCAGTACTTC. Amino acids: CASSSVGVELSIQYF.

The rearrangement uses TRBV4-2 and TRBJ1-2; the D gene is possibly TRBD1 (6 bases). The V and J ends lost 4 bases and 2 bases respectively, with 8 bases between them. Germline assignment: CDR1 LGHNA and CDR2 YNFKEQ. The CDR3 loop spans 13 amino acids. CDR3 DNA: TGTGCCAGCAGCCGGGACATCAACTATGGCTACACCTTC. Amino acid sequence: CASSRDINYGYTF.

The V call is TRBV2, the J call TRBJ2-5, with D uncertain. The CDR3 contains 11 residues. The germline CDR1 and CDR2 sequences are SNHLY and FYNNEI. The CDR3, as DNA: TGTATGAAGGAGTTTGGCGAGACCCAGTACTTC. Protein: CMKEFGETQYF.